These 29 T cell receptor beta chains were all obtained from the same sample, sequenced in a study of CD8+ T cells in alopecia areata. Extracted RNA was reverse transcribed, and the resulting cDNA served as sequencing template. Some clones are missing from TCRdb's copy, which holds only in-frame ones; the method was immunoSEQ multiplex PCR. Of about 150,000 clones listed, approximately 53% are singletons. The specimen comprised CD8+ T cells sorted from blood, sampled at week 0. Source of these receptors: a human donor with alopecia areata.

The chain carries TRBV30 and TRBJ2-3; TRBD1 agrees at 11 bases. This CDR3 has 14 residues. Germline V gives CDR1 GTSNPN, CDR2 SVGIG (reference sequence). J was trimmed by 5 bases and V by 3 bases; bases with no gene match: 4. The CDR3 DNA follows: TGTGCCTGGAGCAAGGGACAGGGGGGAGATACGCAGTATTTT. Encoded protein: CAWSKGQGGDTQYF.

The chain links TRBV27 to TRBJ1-6; perhaps TRBD1 as D (6 bases). The ends were cut back, 6 bases at V and 10 bases at J, with 19 bases in the middle. This CDR3 has 15 amino acids. CDR1 is MNHEY, CDR2 SMNVEV, per germline (reference sequence). The CDR3 reads CASRQQGFLGSPLHF. DNA for the CDR3: TGTGCCAGCAGGCAACAGGGATTTCTGGGCTCACCCCTCCACTTT.

To note about this clone: At the DNA level, this CDR3 is encoded by other sequences in the same sample as well. The chain couples TRBV14 to TRBJ2-7, with TRBD2 as a possible D gene (6 bases). Trimming removed 1 base from V and 2 bases from J, with 9 bases in between. The CDR3 has 14 amino acids. The germline V gene encodes CDR1 SGHDN and CDR2 FVKESK. The CDR3 loop is CASSQGAGPYEQYF. For the CDR3, the DNA is TGTGCCAGCAGCCAAGGAGCGGGTCCCTACGAGCAGTACTTC.

The chain carries TRBV29-1 and TRBJ2-1, with TRBD2 identical over 10 bases. J gave up 8 bases and V 4 bases, and 5 bases lay outside the gene matches. The CDR3 runs to 13 residues. Germline values: CDR1 SQVTM, CDR2 ANQGSEA. This CDR3 reads CSVAAGGPDEQFF. In DNA form, the CDR3 reads TGCAGCGTTGCAGCGGGGGGGCCGGATGAGCAGTTCTTC.

The chain has TRBV5-1 and TRBJ1-1, with D possibly being TRBD1 (5 bases). The V end lost 4 bases, the J end lost 8 bases, and 9 bases lay between the germline ends. Germline-derived CDR1 and CDR2 are SGHRS and YFSETQ. CDR3 length equals 11 residues. CDR3 coding DNA: TGCGCCAGCAGCGGGGGACGGGAAGCTTTCTTT. It translates to CASSGGREAFF.

The rearrangement uses TRBV9 and TRBJ2-3; 8 bases are a match to TRBD2. The CDR3 runs 14 residues. The germline V gene encodes CDR1 SGDLS and CDR2 YYNGEE. The J segment lost 4 bases and the V segment lost 3 bases, leaving 4 bases of the junction unmatched. In DNA form, the CDR3 reads TGTGCCAGCAGCGGTAGCGGGGACGCAGATACGCAGTATTTT. As protein: CASSGSGDADTQYF.

This chain joins TRBV5-5 and TRBJ2-3; the D gene could be TRBD1 or TRBD2 (5 bases each). The V end was cut by 4 bases, the J end by 0 bases, with 9 bases between. CDR3 length equals 14 residues. CDR1 is SGHKS and CDR2 is YYEKEE in the germline V gene (reference sequence). DNA for the CDR3: TGTGCCAGCAGCGGGGGTACTAGCACAGATACGCAGTATTTT. Its translation is CASSGGTSTDTQYF. Supplemented by reference TRBV5-5 and TRBJ2-3, the full variable domain reads DAGVTQSPTHLIKTRGQQVTLRCSPISGHKSVSWYQQVLGQGPQFIFQYYEKEERGRGNFPDRFSARQFPNYSSELNVNALLLGDSALYLCASSGGTSTDTQYFGPGTRLTVL.

This chain uses TRBV4-1 with TRBJ1-1, with TRBD1 as a possible D gene (5 bases). The CDR3 contains 16 residues. V was cut by 3 bases and J by 0 bases, with 14 bases left in between. Germline V gives CDR1 MGHRA, CDR2 YSYEKL. In DNA, the CDR3 is TGCGCCAGCAGCCAGAAGGTTTCGGGGCTGAACACTGAAGCTTTCTTT. Its protein product is CASSQKVSGLNTEAFF.

This chain joins TRBV10-3 and TRBJ2-5; 8 bases are a match to TRBD1. Germline V gives CDR1 ENHRY, CDR2 SYGVKD. The J segment lost 3 bases and the V segment lost 10 bases, leaving 16 bases of the junction unmatched. The CDR3 is 16 amino acids. The CDR3 DNA is TGTGCCACAGAGGCTGCCGAGGCAGGGGGCGAAGAGACCCAGTACTTC. Translation gives CATEAAEAGGEETQYF.

The chain carries TRBV13 and TRBJ2-7; TRBD2 matches 7 bases. Germline V gene lookup returns CDR1 PRHDT and CDR2 FYEKMQ (reference sequence). The CDR3 runs to 14 residues. Trimming at V came to 0 bases and at J to 2 bases, leaving 1 base not matched to a gene. Written as DNA, the CDR3 is TGTGCCAGCAGCTTAGGGGGGAGGGCCTACGAGCAGTACTTC. Amino acid sequence: CASSLGGRAYEQYF.

V and J are TRBV9 and TRBJ1-2; D unresolved. With 4 bases removed from V and 4 bases from J, the gap between germline ends came to 14 bases. This CDR3 has 14 amino acids. CDR1 is SGDLS, CDR2 YYNGEE, per germline. DNA of the CDR3: TGTGCCAGCAGCCCCCGGGATGGACCCTATGGCTACACCTTC. It yields the protein CASSPRDGPYGYTF.

The chain couples TRBV19 to TRBJ2-1; 9 nucleotides line up with TRBD1. The V gene's germline CDR1 is LNHDA and CDR2 SQIVND (reference sequence). CDR3 length: 13 amino acids. The V segment lost 10 bases and the J segment 15 bases; nucleotides outside the gene matches: 16. The CDR3 coding sequence is TGTGCCACCGACAGGGGGTTAGAAAACCCCAGGTTCTTC. Translating gives CATDRGLENPRFF.

This sequence joins TRBV19 and TRBJ1-1; D uncertain. The CDR3 extends over 14 amino acids. Looked up from germline, CDR1 is LNHDA and CDR2 is SQIVND (reference sequence). V was pared by 6 bases and J by 5 bases, with 16 bases between. The CDR3 reads CASSQPPGMTEAFF. The CDR3 region has the DNA TGTGCCAGTAGCCAACCCCCAGGTATGACTGAAGCTTTCTTT.

This sequence joins TRBV4-1 and TRBJ1-5; D might be TRBD1 (5 bases). Trimming cost V 3 bases and J 3 bases, with 15 bases left between them. The germline CDR1 and CDR2 sequences are MGHRA and YSYEKL. CDR3 size: 16 residues. This CDR3 is CASSHLPQGLNQPQHF. CDR3 sequence (DNA): TGCGCCAGCAGCCACCTACCTCAGGGCCTCAATCAGCCCCAGCATTTT.

The CDR3 DNA is TGTGCCAGCAGTCCCGGACAGGGGGCTAACTATGGCTACACCTTC. Translation: CASSPGQGANYGYTF. This chain joins TRBV27 and TRBJ1-2, with TRBD1 matching 10 bases. Germline CDR1 MNHEY, CDR2 SMNVEV (reference sequence). V was pared by 5 bases and J by 0 bases, with 3 bases of the junction left unmatched. This CDR3 has 15 residues.

This clone was seen just once. The chain joins TRBV10-2 to TRBJ2-7, with no clear D. Germline CDR1 reads WSHSY; CDR2 reads SAAADI. The CDR3 covers 13 residues. V gave up 2 bases and J gave up 6 bases, with 11 bases separating them. The CDR3 region has the DNA TGCGCCAGCAGTGAGGGAGCTTGGGGCGAGCAGTACTTC. Translation gives CASSEGAWGEQYF.

This clone appeared a few times. The chain is built from TRBV27 and TRBJ2-7; D remains ambiguous. The CDR3 consists of 14 residues. CDR1 is MNHEY and CDR2 is SMNVEV in the germline V gene (reference sequence). V was clipped by 4 bases and J by 0 bases, with 10 bases between them. CDR3 in amino acids: CASSWATSSYEQYF. Here the CDR3 DNA reads TGTGCCAGCAGTTGGGCCACGTCCTCCTACGAGCAGTACTTC.

The gene calls are TRBV7-7 and TRBJ2-5; D is unresolved. The germline CDR1 and CDR2 sequences are SSHAT and FNYEAQ (reference sequence). This CDR3 region has 14 residues. Trimming took 1 base from V and 5 from J, leaving 11 bases between them. CDR3 DNA: TGTGCCAGCAGCTTAGTTGGTGCTGGGGAGACCCAGTACTTC. Encoded protein: CASSLVGAGETQYF.

This sequence joins TRBV5-1 and TRBJ2-3; D call uncertain. CDR3 length equals 14 residues. Germline V gene data show CDR1 as SGHRS and CDR2 as YFSETQ. V was cut by 4 bases and J by 4 bases, with 13 bases left in between. As DNA, the CDR3 is TGCGCCAGCAGCAGGTCGATTTCGGCAGATACGCAGTATTTT. It yields the protein CASSRSISADTQYF.

The CDR3 loop is CSVEDLGGYTF. The CDR3 nucleotides read TGCAGCGTTGAAGATCTTGGTGGCTACACCTTC. The chain recombines TRBV29-1 with TRBJ1-2; D call uncertain. Looked up from germline, CDR1 is SQVTM and CDR2 is ANQGSEA. The CDR3 totals 11 residues. V was trimmed by 0 bases and J by 7 bases, leaving 6 bases between them.

This clone came up a few times. The chain recombines TRBV13 with TRBJ2-1, with 14 positions matching TRBD2. This CDR3 is 15 amino acids long. Germline CDR1 is PRHDT and CDR2 is FYEKMQ (reference sequence). Unmatched junction bases numbered 2, after V lost 4 bases and J lost 6 bases. Here the CDR3 DNA reads TGTGCCAGCAGCTCGGGACTAGCGGGGGTCAATGAGCAGTTCTTC. As protein: CASSSGLAGVNEQFF.

The DNA for the CDR3 is TGTGCCAGCAGTGAATTGGCGGGGGAAGAGACCCAGTACTTC. Its translation: CASSELAGEETQYF. This sequence joins TRBV2 and TRBJ2-5; 7 nucleotides agree with TRBD2. V shed 2 bases and J 3 bases; nucleotides not matched to a gene: 3. The CDR3 runs 14 residues. In germline, CDR1 is SNHLY, CDR2 FYNNEI.

J is TRBJ1-2 and V is TRBV29-1; TRBD1 agrees at 9 bases. The J segment lost 7 bases and the V segment lost 6 bases, leaving 9 bases of the junction unmatched. Germline V CDR1 and CDR2: SQVTM, ANQGSEA. The CDR3 is made up of 13 amino acids. Here the CDR3 DNA reads TGCAGCGTCCCCAAACAGGGGGCGCTTGGCTACACCTTC. Translation gives CSVPKQGALGYTF.

The V and J genes are TRBV9 and TRBJ1-2; 7 nucleotides align to TRBD1. Germline-derived CDR1 and CDR2 are SGDLS and YYNGEE. J lost 7 bases, V lost 5 bases, and 5 bases had no gene match. This CDR3 has 12 residues. CDR3: CASRTSGGGYTF. CDR3 in DNA: TGTGCCAGCAGAACTTCAGGGGGTGGCTACACCTTC.

V and J are TRBV15 and TRBJ1-5; no clear D gene. Germline V gene lookup returns CDR1 LNHNV and CDR2 YYDKDF (reference sequence). V lost 0 bases, J lost 12 bases, and 9 bases lay in between. The CDR3 has 12 amino acids. The CDR3 region is CATSRDLDGQHF. The DNA of the CDR3 is TGTGCCACCAGCAGAGATCTGGACGGCCAGCATTTT. Together with reference TRBV15 and TRBJ1-5, the CDR3 gives the full variable domain: DAMVIQNPRYQVTQFGKPVTLSCSQTLNHNVMYWYQQKSSQAPKLLFHYYDKDFNNEADTPDNFQSRRPNTSFCFLDIRSPGLGDTAMYLCATSRDLDGQHFGDGTRLSIL.

This clone has a single count. The rearrangement uses TRBV2 and TRBJ2-1; TRBD1 aligns across 7 bases. V gave up 8 bases and J gave up 4 bases; unmatched junction bases: 8. Germline loops: CDR1 SNHLY, CDR2 FYNNEI. There are 14 residues in the CDR3. For the CDR3, the DNA is TGTGCCAGCGATACCGGGACAGAGTACAATGAGCAGTTCTTC. This translates into CASDTGTEYNEQFF.

There are a few counts of this clone. The sample has other DNA sequences that encode this CDR3 too. The rearrangement joins TRBV30 to TRBJ1-1, with unresolved D. In germline, CDR1 is GTSNPN, CDR2 SVGIG (reference sequence). The CDR3 extends over 11 amino acids. V was cut by 4 bases and J by 0 bases, with 3 bases left in between. CDR3: CAWILNTEAFF. In DNA, the CDR3 is TGTGCCTGGATACTGAACACTGAAGCTTTCTTT.

The chain links TRBV7-2 to TRBJ2-7; D call uncertain. V lost 6 bases and J lost 4, with 7 bases in between. The CDR3 consists of 11 residues. CDR1 SGHTA and CDR2 FQGNSA come from the germline V gene. CDR3 in DNA: TGTGCCAGCAGTCATCGATACGAGCAGTACTTC. It specifies CASSHRYEQYF.

The J gene is TRBJ2-7, the V gene TRBV30; D uncertain. V was cut by 2 bases and J by 4 bases, with 9 bases left in between. CDR3 size: 12 residues. Germline V gives CDR1 GTSNPN, CDR2 SVGIG (reference sequence). This CDR3 is CAWSSTSYEQYF. CDR3 DNA: TGTGCCTGGAGTTCAACTTCATACGAGCAGTACTTC.